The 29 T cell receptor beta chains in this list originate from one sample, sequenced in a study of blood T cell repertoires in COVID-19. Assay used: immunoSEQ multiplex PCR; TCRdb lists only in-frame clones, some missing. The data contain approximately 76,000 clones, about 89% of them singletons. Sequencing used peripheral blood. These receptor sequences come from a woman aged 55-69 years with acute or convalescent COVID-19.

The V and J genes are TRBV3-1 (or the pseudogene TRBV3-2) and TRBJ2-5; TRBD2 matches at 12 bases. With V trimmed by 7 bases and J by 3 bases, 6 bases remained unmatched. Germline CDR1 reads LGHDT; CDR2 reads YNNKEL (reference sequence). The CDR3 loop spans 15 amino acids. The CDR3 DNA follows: TGTGCCAGCACTTCTAGCGGGGGGGCGAAAGAGACCCAGTACTTC. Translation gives CASTSSGGAKETQYF.

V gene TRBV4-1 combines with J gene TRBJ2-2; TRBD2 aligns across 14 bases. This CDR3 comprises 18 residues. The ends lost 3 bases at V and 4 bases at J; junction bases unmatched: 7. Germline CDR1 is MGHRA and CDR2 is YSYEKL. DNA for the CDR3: TGCGCCAGCAGCCAGACTAGCGGGGGGGCCAGTGGCACCGGGGAGCTGTTTTTT. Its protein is CASSQTSGGASGTGELFF.

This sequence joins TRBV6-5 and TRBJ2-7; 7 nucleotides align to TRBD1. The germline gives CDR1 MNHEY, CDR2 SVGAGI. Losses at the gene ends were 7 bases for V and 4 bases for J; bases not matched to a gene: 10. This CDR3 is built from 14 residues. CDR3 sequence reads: CASKLQGFRYEQYF. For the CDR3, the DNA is TGTGCCAGCAAGTTACAGGGGTTTAGGTACGAGCAGTACTTC.

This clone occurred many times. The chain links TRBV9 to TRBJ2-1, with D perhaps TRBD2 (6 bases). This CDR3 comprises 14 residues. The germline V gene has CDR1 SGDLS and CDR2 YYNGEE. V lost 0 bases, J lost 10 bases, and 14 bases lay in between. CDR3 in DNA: TGTGCCAGCAGCGTAGCGGGCGGGGCGGGGGAGCAGTTCTTC. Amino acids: CASSVAGGAGEQFF.

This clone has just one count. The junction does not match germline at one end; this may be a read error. As DNA, the CDR3 is TGTGCTAGCAGTTCCTATTCAGGGGGCGAAAGTTTTGAAGCTTTCTTT. Translating it yields CASSSYSGGESFEAFF. J is TRBJ1-1 and V is TRBV28, with 8 bases lining up with TRBD1. This CDR3 comprises 16 residues. The V gene's germline CDR1 is MDHEN and CDR2 SYDVKM.

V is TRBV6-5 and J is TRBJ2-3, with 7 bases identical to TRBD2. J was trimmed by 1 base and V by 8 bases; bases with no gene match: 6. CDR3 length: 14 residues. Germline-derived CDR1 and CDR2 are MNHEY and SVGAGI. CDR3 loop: CASSPRGGTDTQYF. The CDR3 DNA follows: TGTGCCAGCTCCCCCCGGGGGGGCACAGATACGCAGTATTTT.

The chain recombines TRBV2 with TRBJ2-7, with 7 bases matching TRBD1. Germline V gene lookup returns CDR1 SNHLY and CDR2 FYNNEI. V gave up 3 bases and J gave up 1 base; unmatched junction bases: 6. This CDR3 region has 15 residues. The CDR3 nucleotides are TGTGCCAGCAGTGAGAACAGGGGTAATTCCTACGAGCAGTACTTC. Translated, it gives CASSENRGNSYEQYF. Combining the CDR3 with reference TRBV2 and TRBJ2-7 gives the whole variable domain EPEVTQTPSHQVTQMGQEVILRCVPISNHLYFYWYRQILGQKVEFLVSFYNNEISEKSEIFDDQFSVERPDGSNFTLKIRSTKLEDSAMYFCASSENRGNSYEQYFGPGTRLTVT.

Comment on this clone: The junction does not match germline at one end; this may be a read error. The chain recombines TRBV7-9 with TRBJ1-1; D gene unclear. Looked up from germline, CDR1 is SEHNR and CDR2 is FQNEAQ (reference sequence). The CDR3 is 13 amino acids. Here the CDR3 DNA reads TGTGCCAGCAGCCCGGTAGCGGCCTCTGAGGCTTTCTTT. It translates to CASSPVAASEAFF.

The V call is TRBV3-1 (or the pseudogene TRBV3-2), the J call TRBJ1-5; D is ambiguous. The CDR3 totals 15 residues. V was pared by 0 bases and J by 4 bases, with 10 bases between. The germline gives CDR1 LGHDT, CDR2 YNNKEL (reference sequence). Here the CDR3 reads CASSQDTRENQPQHF. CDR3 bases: TGTGCCAGCAGCCAAGATACCCGGGAGAATCAGCCCCAGCATTTT.

CDR3 region: CASRTDENIQYF. The CDR3 nucleotides read TGTGCCAGTCGGACAGACGAAAACATTCAGTACTTC. This chain connects TRBV10-3 to TRBJ2-4; D might be TRBD1 (6 bases). Per the germline V gene, CDR1 is ENHRY and CDR2 is SYGVKD. Trimming pared 10 bases from V and 5 bases from J, leaving 12 bases between. This CDR3 is built from 12 residues.

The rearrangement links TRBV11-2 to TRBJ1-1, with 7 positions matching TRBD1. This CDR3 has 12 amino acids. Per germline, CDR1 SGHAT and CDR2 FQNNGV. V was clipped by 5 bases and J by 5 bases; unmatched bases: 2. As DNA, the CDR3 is TGTGCCAGCAGCCCAGGGGGAACTGAAGCTTTCTTT. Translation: CASSPGGTEAFF.

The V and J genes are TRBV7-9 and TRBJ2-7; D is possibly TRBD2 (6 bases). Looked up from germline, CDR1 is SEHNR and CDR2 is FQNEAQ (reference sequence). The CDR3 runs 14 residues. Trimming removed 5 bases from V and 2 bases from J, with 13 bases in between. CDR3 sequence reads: CASSQTGLTYEQYF. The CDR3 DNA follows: TGTGCCAGCAGCCAAACGGGACTCACCTACGAGCAGTACTTC.

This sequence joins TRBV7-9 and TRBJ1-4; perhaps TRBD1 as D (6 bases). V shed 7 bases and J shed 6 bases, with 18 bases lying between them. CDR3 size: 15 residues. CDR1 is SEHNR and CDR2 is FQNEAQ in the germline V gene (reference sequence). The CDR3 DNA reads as TGTGCCAGCACCCTAGAGGACAGCTTTTATGAAAAACTGTTTTTT. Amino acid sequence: CASTLEDSFYEKLFF.

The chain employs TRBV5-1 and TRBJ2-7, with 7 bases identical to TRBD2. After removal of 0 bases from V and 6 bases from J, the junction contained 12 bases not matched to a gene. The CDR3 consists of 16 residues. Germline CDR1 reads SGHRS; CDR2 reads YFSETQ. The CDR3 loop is CASSLESAPGRGEQYF. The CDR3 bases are TGCGCCAGCAGCTTGGAGTCCGCGCCAGGGAGGGGCGAGCAGTACTTC.

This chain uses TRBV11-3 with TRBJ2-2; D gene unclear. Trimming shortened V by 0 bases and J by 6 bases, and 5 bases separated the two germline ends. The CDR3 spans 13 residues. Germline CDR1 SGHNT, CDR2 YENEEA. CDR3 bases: TGTGCCAGCAGCTTAGATCAGGCCGGGGAGCTGTTTTTT. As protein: CASSLDQAGELFF. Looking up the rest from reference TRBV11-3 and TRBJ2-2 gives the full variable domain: EAGVVQSPRYKIIEKKQPVAFWCNPISGHNTLYWYLQNLGQGPELLIRYENEEAVDDSQLPKDRFSAERLKGVDSTLKIQPAELGDSAVYLCASSLDQAGELFFGEGSRLTVL.

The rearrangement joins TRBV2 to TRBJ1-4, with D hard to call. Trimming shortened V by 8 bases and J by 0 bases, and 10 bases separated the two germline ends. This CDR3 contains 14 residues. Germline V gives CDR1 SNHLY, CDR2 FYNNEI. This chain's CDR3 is CASAVTATNEKLFF. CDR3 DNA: TGTGCCAGCGCGGTGACCGCAACTAATGAAAAACTGTTTTTT.

DNA for the CDR3: TGTGCCAGCAGCCGAGCGGGGGTACGCACAGATACGCAGTATTTT. It codes for CASSRAGVRTDTQYF. V gene TRBV3-1 (or the pseudogene TRBV3-2) combines with J gene TRBJ2-3; 8 bases align to TRBD2. The CDR3 loop spans 15 amino acids. V lost 4 bases and J lost 1; bases outside the gene matches: 4. The germline V gene encodes CDR1 LGHDT and CDR2 YNNKEL (reference sequence).

The CDR3 protein is CASSGDLYEQYF. CDR3 nucleotide sequence: TGTGCCAGCAGCGGGGATCTCTACGAGCAGTACTTC. This chain links TRBV12-3 or TRBV12-4 with TRBJ2-7; tentatively, D is TRBD2 (5 bases). The CDR3 extends over 12 amino acids. V was pared by 6 bases and J by 3 bases, with 9 bases between.

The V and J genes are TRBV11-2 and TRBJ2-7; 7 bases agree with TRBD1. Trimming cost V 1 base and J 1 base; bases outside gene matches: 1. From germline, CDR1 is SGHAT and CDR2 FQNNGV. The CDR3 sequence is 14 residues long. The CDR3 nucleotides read TGTGCCAGCAGCTTAGCAGGGGGTTCCTACGAGCAGTACTTC. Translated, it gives CASSLAGGSYEQYF.

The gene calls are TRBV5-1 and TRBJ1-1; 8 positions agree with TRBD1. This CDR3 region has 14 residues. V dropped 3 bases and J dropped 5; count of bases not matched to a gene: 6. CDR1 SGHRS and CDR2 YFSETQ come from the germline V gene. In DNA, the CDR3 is TGCGCCAGCAGCTCCCGGGACAGGAGGACTGAAGCTTTCTTT. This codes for CASSSRDRRTEAFF.

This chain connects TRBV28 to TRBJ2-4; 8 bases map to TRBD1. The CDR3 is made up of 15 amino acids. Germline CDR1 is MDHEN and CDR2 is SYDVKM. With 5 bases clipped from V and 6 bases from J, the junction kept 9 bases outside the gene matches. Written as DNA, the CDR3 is TGTGCCAGCAGTAAGGACAGGGCTTTAGGAAACATTCAGTACTTC. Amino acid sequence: CASSKDRALGNIQYF.

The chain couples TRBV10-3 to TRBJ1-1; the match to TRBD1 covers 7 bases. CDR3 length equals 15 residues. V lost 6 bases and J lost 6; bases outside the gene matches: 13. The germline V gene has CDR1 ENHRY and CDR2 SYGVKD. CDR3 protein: CAISLEGGEGSEAFF. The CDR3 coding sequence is TGTGCCATCAGCCTCGAAGGGGGCGAAGGGTCTGAAGCTTTCTTT.

The CDR3 coding sequence is TGTGCCAGCAGCCAAGAGATGTGGGACACCGGGGTGGGCACTGAAGCTTTCTTT. Translated: CASSQEMWDTGVGTEAFF. V is TRBV3-1 (or the pseudogene TRBV3-2) and J is TRBJ1-1, with D possibly TRBD1 on 6 matching bases. The V end was cut by 0 bases, the J end by 4 bases, with 21 bases between. Germline V lookup: CDR1 LGHDT, CDR2 YNNKEL (reference sequence). The CDR3 is 18 amino acids.

The CDR3 loop is CASSVLRQDGYTF. The CDR3 region has the DNA TGTGCCAGCAGCGTGCTCCGACAGGACGGCTACACCTTC. This rearrangement joins TRBV9 to TRBJ1-2, with D possibly TRBD1 on 6 matching bases. The CDR3 sequence is 13 residues long. The germline V gene encodes CDR1 SGDLS and CDR2 YYNGEE. The V end lost 2 bases, the J end lost 8 bases, and 13 bases lay between the germline ends. Supplemented by reference TRBV9 and TRBJ1-2, the full variable domain reads DSGVTQTPKHLITATGQRVTLRCSPRSGDLSVYWYQQSLDQGLQFLIQYYNGEERAKGNILERFSAQQFPDLHSELNLSSLELGDSALYFCASSVLRQDGYTFGSGTRLTVV.

In DNA form, the CDR3 reads TGTGCCAGCAGCTTCTCTAGCGGGTTCTACGAGCAGTACTTC. Amino acid sequence: CASSFSSGFYEQYF. V is TRBV7-2 and J is TRBJ2-7; TRBD2 matches 8 bases. The CDR3 covers 14 residues. Germline assignment: CDR1 SGHTA and CDR2 FQGNSA. Unmatched junction bases numbered 4, after V lost 3 bases and J lost 3 bases.

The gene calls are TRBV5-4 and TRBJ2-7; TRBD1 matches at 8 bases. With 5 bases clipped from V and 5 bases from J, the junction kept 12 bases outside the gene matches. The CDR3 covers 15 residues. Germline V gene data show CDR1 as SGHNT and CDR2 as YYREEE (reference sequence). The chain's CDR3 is CASRPQGARIHEQYF. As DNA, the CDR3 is TGTGCCAGCAGACCTCAGGGGGCGCGGATCCACGAGCAGTACTTC.

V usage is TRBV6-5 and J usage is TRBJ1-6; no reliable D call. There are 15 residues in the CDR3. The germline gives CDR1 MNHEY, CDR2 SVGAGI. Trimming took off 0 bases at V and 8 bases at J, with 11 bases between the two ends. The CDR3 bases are TGTGCCAGCAGTTACTCGAGAGGGTCCGATTCACCCCTCCACTTT. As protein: CASSYSRGSDSPLHF.

The CDR3 nucleotides are TGCAGTGCTAGTAAAGTGAGGGAGACCCAGTACTTC. Its protein product is CSASKVRETQYF. V and J are TRBV20-1 and TRBJ2-5; D gene uncertain. The V gene's germline CDR1 is DFQATT and CDR2 SNEGSKA (reference sequence). The CDR3 runs 12 residues. Trimming took 3 bases from V and 5 from J, leaving 10 bases between them.

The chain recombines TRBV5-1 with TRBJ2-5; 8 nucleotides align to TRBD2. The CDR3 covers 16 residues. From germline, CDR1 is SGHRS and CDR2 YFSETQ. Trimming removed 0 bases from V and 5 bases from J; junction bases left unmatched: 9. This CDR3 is CASSLGVGLDYETQYF. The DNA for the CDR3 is TGCGCCAGCAGCTTGGGAGTGGGACTAGATTACGAGACCCAGTACTTC.